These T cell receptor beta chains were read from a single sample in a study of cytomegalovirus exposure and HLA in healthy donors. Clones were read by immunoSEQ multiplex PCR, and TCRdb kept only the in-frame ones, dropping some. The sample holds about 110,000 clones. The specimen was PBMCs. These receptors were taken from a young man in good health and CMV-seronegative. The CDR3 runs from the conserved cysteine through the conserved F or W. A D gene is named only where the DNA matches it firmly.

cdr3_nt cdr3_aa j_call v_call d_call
TGTGCCAGCAGCTTAAACAGGTATTACGAGCAGTACTTC CASSLNRYYEQYF TRBJ2-7 TRBV7-2 .
TGCGCCAGCAGCTTGGCCGCACTAGCGCCCGCCTACAATGAGCAGTTCTTC CASSLAALAPAYNEQFF TRBJ2-1 TRBV5-1 TRBD2
TGTGCCAGCAGTGAATTGGGGACAGGGGTTGGGAACACTGAAGCTTTCTTT CASSELGTGVGNTEAFF TRBJ1-1 TRBV25-1 TRBD1
TGTGCCAGCAGCACCTGGACTAGCGGGGGCCTCACAGATACGCAGTATTTT CASSTWTSGGLTDTQYF TRBJ2-3 TRBV7-6 TRBD2
TGTGCCAGCAGCTTCTCAGGGTTTCAAGTTCAGCCCCAGCATTTT CASSFSGFQVQPQHF TRBJ1-5 TRBV7-9 .
TGTGCCAGCAGTGAACGGACAGGGGGACCCTACGAGCAGTACTTC CASSERTGGPYEQYF TRBJ2-7 TRBV6-1 TRBD1
TGTGCCAGCAGTTACTCAGGGCTAGCGGGCGTCTACAATGAGCAGTTCTTC CASSYSGLAGVYNEQFF TRBJ2-1 TRBV2 TRBD2
TGTGCCAGCAGCTTTCAATCCAGCGGCAGAGGCACAGATACGCAGTATTTT CASSFQSSGRGTDTQYF TRBJ2-3 TRBV7-2 .
TGTGCCAGCACCCCCTCGACAGGGTACACTGAAGCTTTCTTT CASTPSTGYTEAFF TRBJ1-1 TRBV6-1 TRBD1
TGTGCCAGCAGCTTAGTAGGAAACACCATATATTTT CASSLVGNTIYF TRBJ1-3 TRBV7-2 .
TGTGCCAGCAGCGTATCACCCACATTGTCTGGTCCCTACGAGCAGTACTTC CASSVSPTLSGPYEQYF TRBJ2-7 TRBV9 .
TGTGCCAGCAGCGTATTACAGGGGATCGGAAACACCATATATTTT CASSVLQGIGNTIYF TRBJ1-3 TRBV9 TRBD1
TGCAGCGTTACCAGGGGTGGGAATGAGCAGTTCTTC CSVTRGGNEQFF TRBJ2-1 TRBV29-1 .
TGTGCCAGCAGACGACCTAGCGGCGAGGCGGATACGCAGTATTTT CASRRPSGEADTQYF TRBJ2-3 TRBV28 TRBD2
TGTGCCAGTAGCCTGGGGGGGGCTGTGAGCGAGCAGTTCTTC CASSLGGAVSEQFF TRBJ2-1 TRBV19 .
TGTGCCAGCAGATCGACAGCTACCTACGAGCAGTACTTC CASRSTATYEQYF TRBJ2-7 TRBV6-5 .
TGTGCCTGGAGCATCTACAATGAGCAGTTCTTC CAWSIYNEQFF TRBJ2-1 TRBV30 .
TGTGCCAGTAGCATACCTGGGACATACTATGGCTACACCTTC CASSIPGTYYGYTF TRBJ1-2 TRBV19 .
TGTGCCAGCAGGAGGGAGGCAGGAGGTGGCTACACCTTC CASRREAGGGYTF TRBJ1-2 TRBV2 .
TGTGCCAGCAGCTTCGGGGATAGGGACGAGCAGTACTTC CASSFGDRDEQYF TRBJ2-7 TRBV5-4 .
TGTGCTGTGGACAGGGGAGACATTCAGTACTTC CAVDRGDIQYF TRBJ2-4 TRBV19 TRBD1
TGTGCCAGCAGCTCTAGCGGAGATTCCTACGAGCAGTACTTC CASSSSGDSYEQYF TRBJ2-7 TRBV11-1 TRBD2
TGTGCCTGGAGGCGGTACAATGAGCAGTTCTTC CAWRRYNEQFF TRBJ2-1 TRBV30 .
TGTGCCAGTAAAACAGGGAACACTGAAGCTTTCTTT CASKTGNTEAFF TRBJ1-1 TRBV27 .
TGTGCCAGCAGTGAAAACAGGGAGGGGCCCCAGCATTTT CASSENREGPQHF TRBJ1-5 TRBV2 .
TGTGCCAGCTACTCGACCGGGGGGGGGAACTATGGCTACACCTTC CASYSTGGGNYGYTF TRBJ1-2 TRBV28 .
TGTGCCAGCAGCTCTGGGATGGGGGCATCGGGAGCTTTCTTT CASSSGMGASGAFF TRBJ1-1 TRBV11-2 .
TGTGCCAGTAGTATAGACAGAAACACAGATACGCAGTATTTT CASSIDRNTDTQYF TRBJ2-3 TRBV19 .
TGTGCCAGCAGCTTGGCCGGAGCGGGAGATGAGCAGTTCTTC CASSLAGAGDEQFF TRBJ2-1 TRBV5-5 TRBD2
TGCGCCAGCACCTATATGGGACTAGCGGGAGGTCCCACTTCCTACGAGCAGTACTTC CASTYMGLAGGPTSYEQYF TRBJ2-7 TRBV5-1 TRBD2
TGCGCCAGCAGCGGTACAGGGAACGAGCAGTACTTC CASSGTGNEQYF TRBJ2-7 TRBV10-1 .
TGTGCCAGCAGCCCGGACAGGGGAACCTACGAGCAGTACTTC CASSPDRGTYEQYF TRBJ2-7 TRBV7-6 TRBD1
TGTGCCAGCAGCTTTTATGGAGACGGAACAGATACGCAGTATTTT CASSFYGDGTDTQYF TRBJ2-3 TRBV5-6 .
TGTGCCAGCAGCTTAGATGGGACAGTAATCATCAATGAGCAGTTCTTC CASSLDGTVIINEQFF TRBJ2-1 TRBV11-1 TRBD1
TGTGCCAGCAGTTCCCAGGGTTGGGGACTAGCGGGAGACAAGACCCAGTACTTC CASSSQGWGLAGDKTQYF TRBJ2-5 TRBV7-9 TRBD2
TGCGCCAGCAGCTTGGGCCCGGGACTCCCAGGTGAGGCGCAGTTCTTC CASSLGPGLPGEAQFF TRBJ2-1 TRBV5-1 .
TGCGCCAGCAGCTTGATGGGCCACGAGCAGTACTTC CASSLMGHEQYF TRBJ2-7 TRBV5-1 .
TGTGCCAGCAGCTTCTACCAGCGGGGCTCCAATCAGCCCCAGCATTTT CASSFYQRGSNQPQHF TRBJ1-5 TRBV5-6 .
TGTGCCAGCAGCCGGGCGGGGGGTTACGAGCAGTACTTC CASSRAGGYEQYF TRBJ2-7 TRBV11-3 TRBD2
TGTGCCAGCAGCTTAGGTCGGGGGGGATCTTCCGAGAACATTCAGTACTTC CASSLGRGGSSENIQYF TRBJ2-4 TRBV7-9 TRBD2
TGTGCCAGCAGCCAAAACCAAAGGGGCAGTTCCACCGGGGAGCTGTTTTTT CASSQNQRGSSTGELFF TRBJ2-2 TRBV11-3 .
TGTGCCAGCAGCTTAGATTGGACAGGGGCTTATGGCTACACCTTC CASSLDWTGAYGYTF TRBJ1-2 TRBV11-2 TRBD1
TGCAGCGTTGAAGCCCGGCTAGCGAGGGAGACCCAGTACTTC CSVEARLARETQYF TRBJ2-5 TRBV29-1 .
TGTGCCAGCAGCTTCAGTCAGGGGGAAGTAGAGACCCAGTACTTC CASSFSQGEVETQYF TRBJ2-5 TRBV7-9 TRBD1
TGTGCCAGCTCACCACTCGGGACAATACCTGGAAACACCATATATTTT CASSPLGTIPGNTIYF TRBJ1-3 TRBV18 .
TGTGCCATGGGGACAGGTCCCTACGAGCAGTACTTC CAMGTGPYEQYF TRBJ2-7 TRBV7-9 TRBD1
TGTGCCAGTAGTAGGGTGGCGGCAGCCGATTCACCCCTCCACTTT CASSRVAAADSPLHF TRBJ1-6 TRBV19 .